This T cell receptor beta chain is drawn from a study of blood T cell repertoires in COVID-19. Overall study: Samples taken during acute and convalescent COVID-19 were collected in the United States, Italy and Spain. T cells, B-cell-depleted T cells, or PBMCs provided the cDNA or gDNA that served as material.

Under the authors' procedure: Reference gene primer amplification gave estimated nucleated cell counts. Sequenced by immunoSEQ multiplex PCR; TCRdb stores in-frame clones only, minus some. The DNA gave D and trimming, while V, J and clone size come from that table. The table lists some 180,000 clones, 84% of them singletons. The CDR3 loop spans 12 amino acids. Trimming cost V 4 bases and J 12 bases; bases outside gene matches: 7. CDR1 and CDR2 (germline): LNHDA, SQIVND (reference sequence). The TCR originated in a human donor in a cohort sampled during active COVID-19. The chain employs TRBV19 and TRBJ1-1; 8 positions match TRBD1. The source material was peripheral blood. CDR3 DNA: TGTGCCAGTAGTACCAACCAGGGGGCATCTTTCTTT. Translation gives CASSTNQGASFF.